This T cell receptor (beta chain) was obtained from a study of cytomegalovirus exposure and HLA in healthy donors. To note about this clone: The antigen is unknown.

Use of 60 Vbeta and 13 Jbeta primers characterized the PCR. The repertoire was sequenced with immunoSEQ multiplex PCR; TCRdb's copy has only in-frame clones and lacks some. The table has 85,000 to 120,000 clones, roughly 80% seen once. Germline CDR1 reads MNHNS; CDR2 reads SASEGT. The CDR3 spans 14 residues. The V end was cut by 6 bases, the J end by 2 bases, with 13 bases between. Whole-study findings and limits: In a later analysis, HLA-associated beta chains showed higher expansion and lower generation probabilities than comparable chains. Follow-up analysis found HLA locus-dependent TCR association rates, highest for DRB1 and lowest for HLA-C.

Sequenced: PBMCs. The source of this sequence is a male donor in good health and CMV-seropositive. The V call is TRBV6-1, the J call TRBJ1-2, with a weak D call TRBD1 (6 bases). The CDR3 loop is CASSQGQWNYGYTF. CDR3 bases: TGTGCCAGCAGCCAAGGACAGTGGAACTATGGCTACACCTTC.